These 27 T cell receptor beta chains share one sample of origin, sequenced in a study of Ad26.COV2.S vaccination and SARS-CoV-2 variants. Assay used: immunoSEQ multiplex PCR; TCRdb lists only in-frame clones, some missing. The sample includes some 250,000 clones, more than 75% of them seen just once. The treatment is: around 19 received Ad26.COV2.S at low or high dose, single or two shots; about five received placebo; per-sample allocation not given. Sampling was performed 63 days after the first vaccine or placebo injection. Sequencing was performed on peripheral blood, taken in a trial of Ad26.COV2.S vaccine versus placebo. Source of these receptors: a person aged 18-65 years who received the Ad26.COV2.S COVID-19 vaccine or a placebo.

The rearrangement links TRBV7-8 to TRBJ2-1; TRBD2 matches 11 bases. The CDR3 runs 20 residues. Germline CDR1 is SGHVS and CDR2 is FQNEAQ. V lost 5 bases to trimming and J lost 0 bases; unmatched junction nucleotides: 15. The CDR3 DNA is TGTGCCAGCAGCGCCCGACAGGGGACTAGCGGTAGCTTCTCCTACAATGAGCAGTTCTTC. Translated, it gives CASSARQGTSGSFSYNEQFF.

This clone has ten or more counts. The V gene is TRBV10-1, the J gene TRBJ2-7; 9 positions agree with TRBD1. The CDR3 contains 15 residues. After removal of 5 bases from V and 4 bases from J, the junction contained 9 bases not matched to a gene. The germline gives CDR1 WNHNN, CDR2 SYGVQD (reference sequence). The CDR3 DNA is TGCGCCAGCAGTCCCGGGACAGGGAGTATGTACGAGCAGTACTTC. This sequence encodes CASSPGTGSMYEQYF.

The chain carries TRBV6-5 and TRBJ2-7; TRBD1 agrees at 9 bases. This CDR3 is built from 14 residues. Losses at the gene ends were 6 bases for V and 2 bases for J; bases not matched to a gene: 5. Germline V CDR1 and CDR2: MNHEY, SVGAGI. The CDR3 protein is CASSRDRVAYEQYF. For the CDR3, the DNA is TGTGCCAGCAGCCGGGACAGGGTGGCCTACGAGCAGTACTTC.

V usage is TRBV15 and J usage is TRBJ2-7, with 9 positions matching TRBD1. Germline V gene sequence: CDR1 LNHNV, CDR2 YYDKDF (reference sequence). The CDR3 has 15 amino acids. Unmatched junction bases numbered 10, after V lost 8 bases and J lost 2 bases. CDR3: CATHSTGTGTYEQYF. In nucleotides, the CDR3 is TGTGCCACCCATTCTACCGGGACAGGGACCTACGAGCAGTACTTC. The full variable domain, its missing parts supplied by reference TRBV15 and TRBJ2-7, is DAMVIQNPRYQVTQFGKPVTLSCSQTLNHNVMYWYQQKSSQAPKLLFHYYDKDFNNEADTPDNFQSRRPNTSFCFLDIRSPGLGDTAMYLCATHSTGTGTYEQYFGPGTRLTVT.

The chain has TRBV7-2 and TRBJ2-6; D is perhaps TRBD2 (5 bases). Trimming shortened V by 3 bases and J by 0 bases, and 15 bases separated the two germline ends. This CDR3 is 18 amino acids long. The germline gives CDR1 SGHTA, CDR2 FQGNSA. The CDR3: CASSFRILGVSGANVLTF. CDR3 DNA sequence: TGTGCCAGCAGCTTTCGGATACTCGGGGTCTCTGGGGCCAACGTCCTGACTTTC.

The chain carries TRBV28 and TRBJ2-1; TRBD2 matches 8 bases. This CDR3 is 14 amino acids long. The germline V gene encodes CDR1 MDHEN and CDR2 SYDVKM. V trimming: 7 bases; J trimming: 10 bases; junction bases outside the gene matches: 12. The DNA for the CDR3 is TGTGCCAGCACTCTTAGCGGGACTCGGGGGGAGCAGTTCTTC. Translated: CASTLSGTRGEQFF.

The V call is TRBV5-8, the J call TRBJ2-6; no firm D call. This CDR3 contains 12 residues. Trimming stripped 7 bases from V and 3 bases from J, with 5 bases between. Germline loops: CDR1 SGHTS, CDR2 YDEGEE. The CDR3 DNA is TGTGCCAGCTCAGGTGGGGCCAACGTCCTGACTTTC. Translating gives CASSGGANVLTF.

The chain recombines TRBV7-2 with TRBJ2-2; 9 bases align to TRBD2. Germline-derived CDR1 and CDR2 are SGHTA and FQGNSA. The CDR3 consists of 16 residues. Unmatched junction bases numbered 4, after V lost 3 bases and J lost 2 bases. Written as DNA, the CDR3 is TGTGCCAGCAGCTTGGGCGGGAGGGCCAACACCGGGGAGCTGTTTTTT. Residues: CASSLGGRANTGELFF.

Comment on this clone: The sample has other DNA sequences that encode this CDR3 too. This chain uses TRBV24-1 with TRBJ2-7; D unresolved. The CDR3 has 11 amino acids. V was shortened by 4 bases and J by 3 bases, with 3 bases between the two germline ends. Germline loops: CDR1 KGHDR, CDR2 SFDVKD. CDR3 nucleotide sequence: TGTGCCACCAGTGAAGGCTACGAGCAGTACTTC. It codes for CATSEGYEQYF.

The chain carries TRBV7-8 and TRBJ2-2; D is undetermined. The V end lost 5 bases, the J end lost 0 bases, and 13 bases lay between the germline ends. Germline V CDR1 and CDR2: SGHVS, FQNEAQ. CDR3 size: 16 residues. The CDR3 bases are TGTGCCAGCAGCCCTCTAAGGACGGCGAACACCGGGGAGCTGTTTTTT. Amino acids: CASSPLRTANTGELFF.

The genes are TRBV3-1 (or the pseudogene TRBV3-2) and TRBJ1-5; D not certain. From germline, CDR1 is LGHDT and CDR2 YNNKEL (reference sequence). The V and J ends lost 0 bases and 7 bases respectively, with 13 bases between them. The CDR3 extends over 15 amino acids. CDR3 nucleotide sequence: TGTGCCAGCAGCCAAGATGCCCACCCGGCCCAGCCCCAGCATTTT. Protein product: CASSQDAHPAQPQHF.

The chain couples TRBV18 to TRBJ2-3, with 8 nucleotides matching TRBD2. The CDR3 covers 14 residues. V dropped 7 bases and J dropped 3; count of bases not matched to a gene: 6. Per the germline V gene, CDR1 is KGHSH and CDR2 is LQKENI. The CDR3 sequence is CASCPSGGTDTQYF. CDR3 sequence (DNA): TGTGCCAGCTGCCCCAGCGGGGGTACAGATACGCAGTATTTT.

V usage is TRBV15 and J usage is TRBJ1-2, with no clear D. Germline CDR1 LNHNV, CDR2 YYDKDF (reference sequence). V was cut by 6 bases and J by 6 bases, with 17 bases left in between. The length of the CDR3 is 14 residues. CDR3 sequence: CATSGRRITDGYTF. The CDR3 coding sequence is TGTGCCACCAGTGGCAGGAGGATTACCGATGGCTACACCTTC.

This clone has only one observation. The chain joins TRBV4-3 to TRBJ2-5, with 8 nucleotides matching TRBD1. This CDR3 has 15 amino acids. The V and J ends lost 3 bases and 5 bases, in that order; junction bases with no gene match: 8. Looked up from germline, CDR1 is LGHNA and CDR2 is YSLEER. CDR3 protein: CASSHGGRGLETQYF. CDR3 DNA: TGCGCCAGCAGCCACGGTGGCAGGGGGCTGGAGACCCAGTACTTC.

This clone was observed a few times. The chain uses TRBV7-9 and TRBJ1-2; no reliable D call. Per germline, CDR1 SEHNR and CDR2 FQNEAQ (reference sequence). Deletions cut 3 bases from V and 0 bases from J, with 5 bases between. The length of the CDR3 is 13 residues. For the CDR3, the DNA is TGTGCCAGCAGCTTTGGAGCTAACTATGGCTACACCTTC. It codes for CASSFGANYGYTF.

This clone was seen a handful of times. The genes are TRBV25-1 and TRBJ1-6, with D unresolved. The CDR3 consists of 15 residues. The V end was cut by 1 base, the J end by 7 bases, with 11 bases between. Looked up from germline, CDR1 is MGHDK and CDR2 is SYGVNS. The CDR3 region is CASSESVSLNSPLHF. The CDR3, as DNA: TGTGCCAGCAGTGAATCCGTCAGTCTGAATTCACCCCTCCACTTT.

This chain connects TRBV9 to TRBJ2-3; no firm D call. The CDR3 is made up of 16 amino acids. CDR1 SGDLS and CDR2 YYNGEE come from the germline V gene. Trimming cost V 0 bases and J 0 bases, with 11 bases left between them. CDR3 sequence reads: CASSVDPGVSTDTQYF. DNA for the CDR3: TGTGCCAGCAGCGTAGATCCAGGCGTTAGCACAGATACGCAGTATTTT.

The chain combines TRBV30 with TRBJ1-3; D is ambiguous. Per germline, CDR1 GTSNPN and CDR2 SVGIG (reference sequence). V lost 6 bases and J lost 0, with 9 bases in between. The CDR3 consists of 13 residues. Here the CDR3 reads CACPLRSGNTIYF. The CDR3 DNA reads TGTGCCTGTCCACTACGCTCTGGAAACACCATATATTTT.

The CDR3 is CSVVSHSAGGLGGYTF. Written as DNA, the CDR3 is TGCAGCGTTGTGTCTCACTCGGCAGGGGGCCTGGGGGGCTACACCTTC. This sequence joins TRBV29-1 and TRBJ1-2, with TRBD1 matching 8 bases. The CDR3 extends over 16 amino acids. CDR1 is SQVTM, CDR2 ANQGSEA, per germline. V was pared by 4 bases and J by 8 bases, with 18 bases of the junction left unmatched.

This chain uses TRBV28 with TRBJ1-3; unclear D gene. Germline CDR1 reads MDHEN; CDR2 reads SYDVKM. This CDR3 contains 14 residues. The ends were cut back, 3 bases at V and 3 bases at J, with 9 bases in the middle. CDR3 bases: TGTGCCAGCAGTTTTTTGGGTCTTGGAAACACCATATATTTT. This encodes CASSFLGLGNTIYF.

This clone was observed a handful of times. This chain joins TRBV7-3 and TRBJ2-2; 7 nucleotides align to TRBD2. The junction had 12 bases not matched to a gene; V was cut back by 4 bases and J by 4 bases. Per the germline V gene, CDR1 is SGHTA and CDR2 is FQGTGA. This CDR3 has 17 amino acids. The CDR3 loop is CASSSSGASSGTGELFF. For the CDR3, the DNA is TGTGCCAGCAGCTCCAGCGGGGCCTCTAGCGGCACCGGGGAGCTGTTTTTT.

The chain employs TRBV18 and TRBJ2-3; D is perhaps TRBD1 (5 bases). This CDR3 is built from 16 residues. Germline CDR1 KGHSH, CDR2 LQKENI. The V and J ends lost 6 bases and 0 bases respectively, with 16 bases between them. The CDR3 nucleotides read TGTGCCAGCTCGAGAGCAGGGCAGACTAGCACAGATACGCAGTATTTT. Residues: CASSRAGQTSTDTQYF.

The V gene is TRBV24-1, the J gene TRBJ1-2; possible D gene TRBD1, 6 bases. This CDR3 comprises 14 residues. V dropped 6 bases and J dropped 4 bases, with 14 bases sitting between them. Germline values: CDR1 KGHDR, CDR2 SFDVKD. CDR3 residues: CATSSGVDVYGYTF. In nucleotides, the CDR3 is TGTGCCACCAGTTCAGGGGTGGATGTCTATGGCTACACCTTC.

The chain recombines TRBV7-2 with TRBJ1-1, with a possible D match to TRBD1 (6 bases). Trimming took off 5 bases at V and 4 bases at J, with 14 bases between the two ends. Germline V CDR1 and CDR2: SGHTA, FQGNSA. There are 14 residues in the CDR3. The CDR3 coding sequence is TGTGCCAGCAGCGCCCAACAGGGTCGCACTGAAGCTTTCTTT. This encodes CASSAQQGRTEAFF.

The chain recombines TRBV19 with TRBJ1-5; D unclear. CDR1 is LNHDA, CDR2 SQIVND, per germline (reference sequence). Trimming stripped 6 bases from V and 0 bases from J, with 21 bases between. This CDR3 is built from 18 residues. CDR3: CASSPSELQTYSNQPQHF. DNA of the CDR3: TGTGCCAGTAGCCCCTCCGAGCTCCAGACATATAGCAATCAGCCCCAGCATTTT. Full variable domain (remainder filled in from reference TRBV19 and TRBJ1-5): DGGITQSPKYLFRKEGQNVTLSCEQNLNHDAMYWYRQDPGQGLRLIYYSQIVNDFQKGDIAEGYSVSREKKESFPLTVTSAQKNPTAFYLCASSPSELQTYSNQPQHFGDGTRLSIL.

The V and J genes are TRBV6-5 and TRBJ2-1, with D unresolved. Germline V gives CDR1 MNHEY, CDR2 SVGAGI. V gave up 4 bases and J gave up 6 bases, with 7 bases separating them. The CDR3 totals 12 residues. In DNA, the CDR3 is TGTGCCAGCAGTTTAGAAGGCAATGAGCAGTTCTTC. Amino acids: CASSLEGNEQFF.

This clone appeared once. The V and J genes are TRBV7-2 and TRBJ2-7, with D maybe TRBD2 (6 bases). Germline CDR1 and CDR2: SGHTA and FQGNSA. The CDR3 length is 15 residues. V lost 4 bases and J 0 bases, leaving 13 bases between the germline ends. CDR3 DNA: TGTGCCAGCAGCTCCTTGGTAGCGGCCTCCTACGAGCAGTACTTC. This gives the protein CASSSLVAASYEQYF. Combining the CDR3 with reference TRBV7-2 and TRBJ2-7 gives the whole variable domain GAGVSQSPSNKVTEKGKDVELRCDPISGHTALYWYRQSLGQGLEFLIYFQGNSAPDKSGLPSDRFSAERTGGSVSTLTIQRTQQEDSAVYLCASSSLVAASYEQYFGPGTRLTVT.